Following are 20 T cell receptor beta chains from one sample sequenced in a study of blood T cell repertoires in COVID-19. Sequenced by immunoSEQ multiplex PCR; TCRdb stores in-frame clones only, minus some. Among roughly 180,000 clones listed, about nine tenths were seen once. Sequenced input: PBMCs or T cells enriched from blood (not recorded which). The receptors derive from a woman in her twenties or thirties who had recovered from COVID-19.

This rearrangement joins TRBV18 to TRBJ2-3; TRBD1 matches 7 bases. CDR3 length: 14 amino acids. After removal of 7 bases from V and 4 bases from J, the junction contained 8 bases not matched to a gene. CDR1 and CDR2 (germline): KGHSH, LQKENI. CDR3 residues: CASLRQGSSDTQYF. The CDR3 DNA reads as TGTGCCAGCTTACGACAGGGAAGCTCAGATACGCAGTATTTT. Supplemented by reference TRBV18 and TRBJ2-3, the full variable domain reads NAGVMQNPRHLVRRRGQEARLRCSPMKGHSHVYWYRQLPEEGLKFMVYLQKENIIDESGMPKERFSAEFPKEGPSILRIQQVVRGDSAAYFCASLRQGSSDTQYFGPGTRLTVL.

This clone has just one count. The chain links TRBV13 to TRBJ2-7, with TRBD1 matching 8 bases. The CDR3 extends over 15 amino acids. The germline gives CDR1 PRHDT, CDR2 FYEKMQ (reference sequence). J gave up 4 bases and V 1 base, and 6 bases lay outside the gene matches. The DNA of the CDR3 is TGTGCCAGCAGCTTAGCCCCGGACAGGGCATACGAGCAGTACTTC. Protein sequence: CASSLAPDRAYEQYF.

CDR3 DNA sequence: TGTGCCAGCAGTTTCTCTAGCGGCGTAACTCTGTACGAGCAGTACTTC. Amino acid sequence: CASSFSSGVTLYEQYF. The rearrangement links TRBV7-2 to TRBJ2-7, with 7 bases lining up with TRBD2. This CDR3 has 16 residues. The J segment lost 4 bases and the V segment lost 6 bases, leaving 15 bases of the junction unmatched. CDR1 is SGHTA, CDR2 FQGNSA, per germline.

The chain has TRBV5-4 and TRBJ2-3; 8 nucleotides align to TRBD2. CDR1 is SGHNT, CDR2 YYREEE, per germline (reference sequence). J was trimmed by 6 bases and V by 0 bases; bases with no gene match: 9. CDR3 length: 16 amino acids. CDR3 DNA sequence: TGTGCCAGCAGCTTGGCGAGCGGGGGCGATTTGGATACGCAGTATTTT. Translation: CASSLASGGDLDTQYF.

Worth noting for this clone: This sample includes further DNA sequences coding for the same CDR3. The CDR3 DNA follows: TGTGCCAGCTCACCGGGACTAGCGGGGGGCGGAGAGACCCAGTACTTC. It specifies CASSPGLAGGGETQYF. The gene calls are TRBV18 and TRBJ2-5; 15 bases fit TRBD2. V lost 3 bases to trimming and J lost 4 bases; unmatched junction nucleotides: 3. This CDR3 has 16 residues. CDR1 and CDR2 from the germline V gene are KGHSH and LQKENI.

In this sample, this clone turned up a few times. The chain couples TRBV24-1 to TRBJ2-1; TRBD2 is a possible D gene (5 bases). Trimming stripped 3 bases from V and 10 bases from J, with 9 bases between. This CDR3 spans 12 amino acids. Germline V CDR1 and CDR2: KGHDR, SFDVKD. The CDR3 nucleotides read TGTGCCACCAGTGATGGTCGGGGAGAGCAGTTCTTC. Translation: CATSDGRGEQFF.

This clone has a single count. J is TRBJ1-5 and V is TRBV27; D is unresolved. This CDR3 region has 11 residues. V was clipped by 4 bases and J by 9 bases, with 7 bases between them. Germline V gene lookup returns CDR1 MNHEY and CDR2 SMNVEV (reference sequence). CDR3 bases: TGTGCCAGCAGTTACGAGAGGCCCCAGCATTTT. This codes for CASSYERPQHF.

The rearrangement links TRBV4-1 to TRBJ2-7; 9 bases line up with TRBD1. V lost 1 base, J lost 1 base, and 2 bases stayed unmatched. Germline V gene lookup returns CDR1 MGHRA and CDR2 YSYEKL. This CDR3 spans 15 amino acids. In DNA, the CDR3 is TGCGCCAGCAGCCAAGGGACAGGGGAGTCCTACGAGCAGTACTTC. Its protein is CASSQGTGESYEQYF.

The gene calls are TRBV3-1 (or the pseudogene TRBV3-2) and TRBJ1-6; 9 bases are shared with TRBD1. CDR3 size: 17 residues. V gave up 4 bases and J gave up 9 bases; unmatched junction bases: 13. CDR1 and CDR2 from the germline V gene are LGHDT and YNNKEL (reference sequence). CDR3 region: CASSPFCPGQGASPLHF. The DNA for the CDR3 is TGTGCCAGCAGCCCATTCTGCCCGGGACAGGGTGCTTCACCCCTCCACTTT.

V gene TRBV18 combines with J gene TRBJ2-1; TRBD2 agrees at 14 bases. Germline V gene sequence: CDR1 KGHSH, CDR2 LQKENI. The length of the CDR3 is 19 residues. V lost 3 bases and J lost 0; bases outside the gene matches: 7. This chain's CDR3 is CASSPQTSGGASSYNEQFF. The CDR3 nucleotides read TGTGCCAGCTCACCCCAGACTAGCGGGGGGGCAAGCTCCTACAATGAGCAGTTCTTC.

This clone was observed a handful of times. The CDR3 sequence: CASSFPGEGGEKLFF. In DNA form, the CDR3 reads TGTGCCAGCAGTTTCCCTGGAGAGGGCGGTGAAAAACTGTTTTTT. The gene calls are TRBV28 and TRBJ1-4; D is unclear. Trimming took 3 bases from V and 7 from J, leaving 15 bases between them. The CDR3 consists of 15 residues. CDR1 and CDR2 (germline): MDHEN, SYDVKM.

The chain is built from TRBV28 and TRBJ1-2; 7 nucleotides line up with TRBD1. CDR3 length: 12 residues. Germline trimming cut 7 bases from V and 13 bases from J; bases unmatched to any gene: 12. Germline CDR1 is MDHEN and CDR2 is SYDVKM. The CDR3 here is CASITGTVGVTF. The CDR3 nucleotides are TGTGCCAGCATCACCGGGACAGTAGGAGTCACCTTC.

The chain combines TRBV29-1 with TRBJ2-7; TRBD1 matches at 9 bases. Germline values: CDR1 SQVTM, CDR2 ANQGSEA. V was pared by 7 bases and J by 1 base, with 8 bases of the junction left unmatched. CDR3 length: 14 residues. CDR3 amino acids: CSGRSGTGSYEQYF. The CDR3 DNA is TGCAGCGGAAGGTCCGGGACAGGGTCCTACGAGCAGTACTTC.

The V and J genes are TRBV5-6 and TRBJ1-2, with 11 positions matching TRBD1. V dropped 2 bases and J dropped 4; count of bases not matched to a gene: 7. Looked up from germline, CDR1 is SGHDT and CDR2 is YYEEEE. There are 16 residues in the CDR3. As DNA, the CDR3 is TGTGCCAGCAGCTTTTCCGGGACAGGGGGTCTCTATGGCTACACCTTC. This gives the protein CASSFSGTGGLYGYTF. Looking up the rest from reference TRBV5-6 and TRBJ1-2 gives the full variable domain: DAGVTQSPTHLIKTRGQQVTLRCSPKSGHDTVSWYQQALGQGPQFIFQYYEEEERQRGNFPDRFSGHQFPNYSSELNVNALLLGDSALYLCASSFSGTGGLYGYTFGSGTRLTVV.

The J gene is TRBJ1-1, the V gene TRBV6-5; no definite D call. The CDR3 is 16 amino acids. The V gene lost 2 bases and the J gene lost 4 bases, with 17 bases spanning the gap. Germline CDR1 and CDR2: MNHEY and SVGAGI. The CDR3: CASSYTGATYGTEAFF. CDR3 nucleotides: TGTGCCAGCAGTTACACGGGAGCAACTTACGGCACTGAAGCTTTCTTT.

The gene calls are TRBV2 and TRBJ1-4, with no clear D. The germline CDR1 and CDR2 sequences are SNHLY and FYNNEI. The CDR3 extends over 15 amino acids. The V and J ends lost 4 bases and 3 bases respectively, with 12 bases between them. The CDR3 DNA reads TGTGCCAGCAGTGGGACTGTTGCCCCTAATGAAAAACTGTTTTTT. It is translated as CASSGTVAPNEKLFF.

The chain joins TRBV4-1 to TRBJ1-2, with no clear D. The CDR3 totals 14 residues. Trimming left V 4 bases short and J 1 base short, with 10 bases between. Germline V gene data show CDR1 as MGHRA and CDR2 as YSYEKL. The CDR3 loop reads CASSLSPINYGYTF. CDR3 nucleotides: TGCGCCAGCAGCCTGAGCCCTATTAACTATGGCTACACCTTC.

The chain uses TRBV6-5 and TRBJ2-7, with TRBD2 identical over 10 bases. The CDR3 is 14 amino acids. CDR1 is MNHEY and CDR2 is SVGAGI in the germline V gene. V was pared by 8 bases and J by 3 bases, with 7 bases of the junction left unmatched. The chain's CDR3 is CASGRLAGGYEQYF. The CDR3 DNA is TGTGCCAGCGGTAGACTAGCGGGCGGCTACGAGCAGTACTTC.

The chain couples TRBV7-2 to TRBJ1-2; 7 nucleotides line up with TRBD1. The CDR3 consists of 15 residues. The junction had 14 bases not matched to a gene; V was cut back by 7 bases and J by 6 bases. Germline CDR1 SGHTA, CDR2 FQGNSA. The CDR3 protein is CASKPRTGLNHGYTF. DNA of the CDR3: TGTGCCAGCAAGCCCCGGACAGGCCTGAACCATGGCTACACCTTC. Full variable domain (rest looked up from reference TRBV7-2 and TRBJ1-2): GAGVSQSPSNKVTEKGKDVELRCDPISGHTALYWYRQSLGQGLEFLIYFQGNSAPDKSGLPSDRFSAERTGGSVSTLTIQRTQQEDSAVYLCASKPRTGLNHGYTFGSGTRLTVV.

V and J are TRBV5-1 and TRBJ2-4; TRBD1 matches 7 bases. This CDR3 region has 16 residues. Germline V gives CDR1 SGHRS, CDR2 YFSETQ. The V segment lost 4 bases and the J segment 3 bases; nucleotides outside the gene matches: 10. The CDR3 sequence is CASSADRDSFKNIQYF. CDR3 DNA sequence: TGCGCCAGCAGCGCCGACCGGGACAGTTTCAAAAACATTCAGTACTTC.